These 22 T cell receptor beta chains originate from one sample sequenced in a study of OX40 agonist ivuxolimab in advanced cancers. Using immunoSEQ multiplex PCR, the repertoire was profiled, and TCRdb retains in-frame clones only, with some absent. The data show tens of thousands of clones, about 88% seen once. Sequences were derived from CD4+ or CD8+ T cells sorted from blood, sampled in a trial of the OX40 agonist ivuxolimab. Receptors were obtained from an adult with an advanced solid tumor such as melanoma, head and neck, liver or kidney cancer.

This chain joins TRBV6-5 and TRBJ2-7; 7 bases align to TRBD1. Germline V CDR1 and CDR2: MNHEY, SVGAGI. The CDR3 covers 12 residues. V was clipped by 5 bases and J by 2 bases; unmatched bases: 0. CDR3 nucleotide sequence: TGTGCCAGCAGTGGGACAGCCTACGAGCAGTACTTC. Its protein product is CASSGTAYEQYF.

The chain is built from TRBV6-1 and TRBJ2-3; D not certain. Germline V gene data show CDR1 as MNHNS and CDR2 as SASEGT. The length of the CDR3 is 13 residues. Trimming took 7 bases from V and 1 from J, leaving 9 bases between them. CDR3 nucleotide sequence: TGTGCCAGCAATTTCCAGGGCACAGATACGCAGTATTTT. It yields the protein CASNFQGTDTQYF.

The rearrangement links TRBV9 to TRBJ2-7; D may correspond to TRBD1 or TRBD2 (5 bases each). From germline, CDR1 is SGDLS and CDR2 YYNGEE. The CDR3 is 16 amino acids. V was clipped by 0 bases and J by 0 bases, with 13 bases between them. Here the CDR3 reads CASSVGHGTPSYEQYF. The CDR3 coding sequence is TGTGCCAGCAGCGTAGGTCATGGGACCCCCTCCTACGAGCAGTACTTC.

J is TRBJ2-7 and V is TRBV7-9; tentative D call: TRBD2 (5 bases). The germline CDR1 and CDR2 sequences are SEHNR and FQNEAQ (reference sequence). This CDR3 region has 13 residues. Trimming shortened V by 6 bases and J by 3 bases, and 12 bases separated the two germline ends. The CDR3 coding sequence is TGTGCCAGCAGTTCTGGACTGTACTACGAGCAGTACTTC. Amino acid sequence: CASSSGLYYEQYF.

The chain couples TRBV7-9 to TRBJ2-5; unclear D gene. Germline V CDR1 and CDR2: SEHNR, FQNEAQ (reference sequence). V was trimmed by 5 bases and J by 3 bases, leaving 16 bases between them. The CDR3 totals 15 residues. The CDR3 DNA sequence: TGTGCCAGCAGCCAAGGTATTCTTGGCAAAGAGACCCAGTACTTC. It encodes CASSQGILGKETQYF.

The V call is TRBV5-6, the J call TRBJ2-3, with D perhaps TRBD2 (5 bases). The V end lost 10 bases, the J end lost 0 bases, and 18 bases lay between the germline ends. The CDR3 extends over 15 amino acids. The germline V gene encodes CDR1 SGHDT and CDR2 YYEEEE. The CDR3 sequence is CAASGSWASTDTQYF. The CDR3 DNA reads TGTGCCGCGAGCGGCAGCTGGGCTAGCACAGATACGCAGTATTTT.

The chain joins TRBV10-3 to TRBJ1-1; TRBD1 might be the D (6 bases). CDR1 is ENHRY, CDR2 SYGVKD, per germline. This CDR3 is built from 13 residues. Trimming took 8 bases from V and 2 from J, leaving 12 bases between them. CDR3 bases: TGTGCCATCGGAGCAGGGGTTAACACTGAAGCTTTCTTT. Amino acids: CAIGAGVNTEAFF.

The rearrangement joins TRBV9 to TRBJ2-2; no firm D call. Trimming cost V 0 bases and J 7 bases, with 10 bases left between them. The CDR3 is 14 amino acids. Germline V gene data show CDR1 as SGDLS and CDR2 as YYNGEE. The CDR3 coding sequence is TGTGCCAGCAGCGTAGGTGGGTTTGGCGGGGAGCTGTTTTTT. It translates to CASSVGGFGGELFF.

The chain joins TRBV7-6 to TRBJ2-1; TRBD2 might be the D (6 bases). Germline V gene sequence: CDR1 SGHVS, CDR2 FNYEAQ. The CDR3 loop spans 16 amino acids. Between the trimmed V and J ends, which lost 1 base and 2 bases, there was a span of 12 bases. CDR3 nucleotides: TGTGCCAGCAGCTTAGTCAAGTCTAGCGCCTACAATGAGCAGTTCTTC. Translation gives CASSLVKSSAYNEQFF.

This clone appeared once. The chain uses TRBV7-6 and TRBJ2-5, with D unresolved. The CDR3 loop spans 14 amino acids. The V gene lost 1 base and the J gene lost 4 bases, with 10 bases spanning the gap. From germline, CDR1 is SGHVS and CDR2 FNYEAQ. Here the CDR3 DNA reads TGTGCCAGCAGCTTAGATTTAGGCCGAGAGACCCAGTACTTC. Amino acid sequence: CASSLDLGRETQYF.

The gene calls are TRBV4-1 and TRBJ1-2; TRBD1 agrees at 9 bases. Unmatched junction bases numbered 7, after V lost 4 bases and J lost 7 bases. The CDR3 extends over 14 amino acids. Germline V gene sequence: CDR1 MGHRA, CDR2 YSYEKL. In DNA, the CDR3 is TGCGCCAGCAGCCCACAGACAGGGGGTATTGGCTACACCTTC. Translating it yields CASSPQTGGIGYTF.

The chain joins TRBV7-6 to TRBJ2-7; D is possibly TRBD1 (6 bases). CDR3 size: 14 residues. Trimming stripped 5 bases from V and 4 bases from J, with 15 bases between. Germline CDR1 reads SGHVS; CDR2 reads FNYEAQ. CDR3 in amino acids: CASSVQGASYEQYF. CDR3 nucleotide sequence: TGTGCCAGCAGCGTACAGGGAGCTTCGTACGAGCAGTACTTC.

This chain uses TRBV28 with TRBJ1-1, with D possibly TRBD1 on 5 matching bases. V was clipped by 3 bases and J by 3 bases, with 11 bases between them. The CDR3 sequence is 14 residues long. CDR1 MDHEN and CDR2 SYDVKM come from the germline V gene. The CDR3 region has the DNA TGTGCCAGCAGTTTGACATCCAGGGACACTGAAGCTTTCTTT. Translation gives CASSLTSRDTEAFF.

V usage is TRBV18 and J usage is TRBJ2-7; TRBD1 matches at 8 bases. The V gene end was trimmed by 6 bases and the J gene end by 6 bases; junction bases not matched to a gene: 7. Germline assignment: CDR1 KGHSH and CDR2 LQKENI. This CDR3 is 13 amino acids long. The CDR3 DNA follows: TGTGCCAGCTCTCCGGGACAGGACTTCGAGCAGTACTTC. Its translation is CASSPGQDFEQYF.

This chain links TRBV27 with TRBJ2-3, with 12 bases that match TRBD2. Germline V CDR1 and CDR2: MNHEY, SMNVEV (reference sequence). V shed 7 bases and J 5 bases; nucleotides not matched to a gene: 13. This CDR3 region has 17 residues. CDR3 bases: TGTGCCAGCAAATTAAGGCCTAGCGGGAGGGAAGGAGATACGCAGTATTTT. This encodes CASKLRPSGREGDTQYF.

The chain links TRBV5-4 to TRBJ1-4; D remains unclear. Trimming pared 2 bases from V and 7 bases from J, leaving 9 bases between. Per germline, CDR1 SGHNT and CDR2 YYREEE (reference sequence). The CDR3 spans 13 residues. The CDR3 reads CASSLYGVEKLFF. For the CDR3, the DNA is TGTGCCAGCAGCTTATATGGGGTTGAAAAACTGTTTTTT.

This chain uses TRBV6-5 with TRBJ2-7, with D perhaps assigned TRBD1 or TRBD2 (6 bases each). The CDR3 spans 14 residues. Between the trimmed V and J ends, which lost 6 bases and 0 bases, there was a span of 12 bases. The germline V gene has CDR1 MNHEY and CDR2 SVGAGI. CDR3 in DNA: TGTGCCAGCAGGGGGGGCCTGAGCTCCTACGAGCAGTACTTC. It encodes CASRGGLSSYEQYF.

J is TRBJ1-1 and V is TRBV18; D is unclear. Trimming pared 3 bases from V and 0 bases from J, leaving 8 bases between. CDR1 and CDR2 from the germline V gene are KGHSH and LQKENI. The CDR3 consists of 14 residues. This CDR3 is CASSPGVVNTEAFF. The DNA of the CDR3 is TGTGCCAGCTCACCCGGCGTAGTGAACACTGAAGCTTTCTTT.

The rearrangement links TRBV27 to TRBJ1-5; perhaps TRBD1 as D (5 bases). V lost 8 bases and J 0 bases, leaving 23 bases between the germline ends. CDR1 and CDR2 from the germline V gene are MNHEY and SMNVEV (reference sequence). The CDR3 is made up of 18 amino acids. As DNA, the CDR3 is TGTGCCAGCTCCGGAGGGGAAGGGGTCCATTATAGCAATCAGCCCCAGCATTTT. Translating gives CASSGGEGVHYSNQPQHF.

This chain joins TRBV11-3 and TRBJ2-3, with 12 bases that match TRBD2. CDR3 length equals 15 residues. Per the germline V gene, CDR1 is SGHNT and CDR2 is YENEEA. With 5 bases clipped from V and 3 bases from J, the junction kept 3 bases outside the gene matches. The CDR3 coding sequence is TGTGCCAGCAGCATCGGACTAGCGGGAACAGATACGCAGTATTTT. It specifies CASSIGLAGTDTQYF.

The J gene is TRBJ2-2, the V gene TRBV5-4; TRBD2 might be the D (6 bases). CDR3 size: 14 residues. CDR1 and CDR2 from the germline V gene are SGHNT and YYREEE (reference sequence). V lost 4 bases and J 5 bases, leaving 12 bases between the germline ends. This CDR3 reads CASSPGLITGELFF. The CDR3 region has the DNA TGTGCCAGCAGCCCGGGACTTATAACCGGGGAGCTGTTTTTT. The full variable domain, its missing parts supplied by reference TRBV5-4 and TRBJ2-2, is ETGVTQSPTHLIKTRGQQVTLRCSSQSGHNTVSWYQQALGQGPQFIFQYYREEENGRGNFPPRFSGLQFPNYSSELNVNALELDDSALYLCASSPGLITGELFFGEGSRLTVL.

The rearrangement links TRBV30 to TRBJ2-3; 7 positions agree with TRBD2. Trimming cost V 6 bases and J 0 bases; bases outside gene matches: 3. This CDR3 region has 13 residues. Germline lookup yields CDR1 GTSNPN and CDR2 SVGIG (reference sequence). CDR3 DNA sequence: TGTGCCTGTGAGCGGGAAAGCACAGATACGCAGTATTTT. Translated: CACERESTDTQYF. Variable domain in full (rest from reference TRBV30 and TRBJ2-3): SQTIHQWPATLVQPVGSPLSLECTVEGTSNPNLYWYRQAAGRGLQLLFYSVGIGQISSEVPQNLSASRPQDRQFILSSKKLLLSDSGFYLCACERESTDTQYFGPGTRLTVL.